Listed below are T cell receptor beta chains from one sample, sequenced in a study of T cells in Graves' hyperthyroidism and ophthalmopathy. TCRdb processed the multiplex PCR reads anew with MiXCR; each CDR3 protein has one entry. Of around 520,000 distinct CDR3 sequences in the sample, around 15% were seen once. Material for sequencing was blood. These receptors all come from a woman aged 18-29 years with Graves' hyperthyroidism. Each CDR3 is given with its conserved first and last residue. A D gene is named only where the DNA matches it firmly. Part of the rows lack a size; the others show once, few, many or a class for expanded clones.

d_gene | j_gene | v_gene | abundance | len | CDR3aa
TRBD1 | TRBJ1-3 | TRBV5-1 | . | 17 | CASSLSPGQGSGNTIYF
TRBD2 | TRBJ2-1 | TRBV7-3 | . | 15 | CASSFPSGDDNEQFF
. | TRBJ1-5 | TRBV7-3 | . | 13 | CASSRANNQPQHF
TRBD2 | TRBJ2-2 | TRBV3-1 | . | 13 | CASSPGGFGELFF
TRBD1 | TRBJ2-7 | TRBV12-3/TRBV12-4 | many | 14 | CASSLGTGGYEQYF
. | TRBJ2-3 | TRBV20-1 | many | 13 | CSAPRGGTDTQYF
TRBD2 | TRBJ2-2 | TRBV19 | few | 16 | CASTLLPGLAGGELFF
TRBD2 | TRBJ2-3 | TRBV20-1 | many | 14 | CSCRGTSSSDTQYF
. | TRBJ2-5 | TRBV20-1 | many | 16 | CSASQGMGWYQETQYF
. | TRBJ2-3 | TRBV11-3 | many | 15 | CASSLGGERTDTQYF
. | TRBJ2-3 | TRBV7-9 | many | 15 | CASSSGTTSSDTQYF
. | TRBJ2-4 | TRBV6-1 | few | 15 | CASSSGRPSKNIQYF
. | TRBJ2-1 | TRBV5-1 | many | 14 | CASSLARYYNEQFF
. | TRBJ2-1 | TRBV27 | many | 13 | CASSFGHYNEQFF
. | TRBJ1-1 | TRBV30 | many | 13 | CAWSKGVNTEAFF
TRBD2 | TRBJ2-5 | TRBV20-1 | few | 22 | CSARSMPSGTSGSNLNQETQYF
TRBD2 | TRBJ2-1 | TRBV27 | many | 15 | CASTLAGGLYNEQFF
. | TRBJ2-4 | TRBV12-3/TRBV12-4 | many | 15 | CASSFLGGAGNIQYF
. | TRBJ1-1 | TRBV12-3/TRBV12-4 | many | 12 | CASSPRDTEAFF
TRBD2 | TRBJ2-2 | TRBV27 | many | 16 | CASSLGGRAPTGELFF
TRBD1 | TRBJ2-3 | TRBV6-1 | many | 16 | CASSAARQGVADTQYF
. | TRBJ1-6 | TRBV6-1 | many | 16 | CASSPPGRRTNSPLHF
. | TRBJ1-2 | TRBV20-1 | . | 14 | CSARDSRREYGYTF
. | TRBJ2-7 | TRBV30 | many | 13 | CAWSVGQTYEQYF
. | TRBJ1-6 | TRBV10-3 | many | 17 | CAISEGQRSSYNSPLHF
. | TRBJ2-1 | TRBV12-5 | . | 13 | CASGLGTTNEQFF
. | TRBJ1-5 | TRBV20-1 | many | 14 | CSARPPTGTQPQHF
. | TRBJ1-1 | TRBV20-1 | . | 12 | CSARDPPSEAFF